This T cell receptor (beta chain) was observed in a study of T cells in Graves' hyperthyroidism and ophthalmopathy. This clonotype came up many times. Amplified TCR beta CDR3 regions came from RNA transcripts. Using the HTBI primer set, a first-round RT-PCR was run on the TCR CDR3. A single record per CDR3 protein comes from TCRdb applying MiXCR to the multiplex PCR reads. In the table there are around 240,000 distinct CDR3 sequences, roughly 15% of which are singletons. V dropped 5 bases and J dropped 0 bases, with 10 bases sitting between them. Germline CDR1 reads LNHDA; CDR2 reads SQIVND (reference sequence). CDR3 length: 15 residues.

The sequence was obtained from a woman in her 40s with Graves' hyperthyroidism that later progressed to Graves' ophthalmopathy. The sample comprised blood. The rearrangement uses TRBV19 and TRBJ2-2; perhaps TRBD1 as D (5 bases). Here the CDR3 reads CASSLGAANTGELFF. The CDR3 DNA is TGTGCCAGTAGTTTAGGGGCAGCGAACACCGGGGAGCTGTTTTTT.